This T cell receptor (beta chain) emerged from a study of blood T cell repertoires in COVID-19. This clone was counted a few times. CDR3 length: 15 residues. CDR1 is MNHNS and CDR2 is SASEGT in the germline V gene. The V gene end was trimmed by 2 bases and the J gene end by 6 bases; junction bases not matched to a gene: 7. Original processing methods: Reference gene primer amplification yielded estimated nucleated cell counts. Repertoires were generated with immunoSEQ multiplex PCR, while TCRdb's copy carries only in-frame clones and drops some. Clonal size and the V and J genes are those of that table, whereas D and trimming came from the DNA. The sample includes a few hundred thousand clones, approximately 78% of them seen just once. Categorization into cohorts depended on clinical history that participants reported.

Material for sequencing was PBMCs or T cells enriched from blood (not recorded which). The clonotype was recovered from a man aged 35-49 years who had been exposed to COVID-19. The V call is TRBV6-1, the J call TRBJ1-2; 9 bases fit TRBD1. CDR3 sequence (DNA): TGTGCCAGCAGTGAATCACCGGGACAGGGTAATGGCTACACCTTC. Translation gives CASSESPGQGNGYTF.